The TCR beta chain under discussion was sequenced for a study of technical replicates of blood from a few donors. Sequencing was performed with immunoSEQ multiplex PCR; in TCRdb, only in-frame clones are kept and a portion is missing. The sample yields approximately 87,000 clones, roughly 95% seen once. This CDR3 spans 14 amino acids. With 6 bases removed from V and 6 bases from J, the gap between germline ends came to 18 bases. Germline values: CDR1 MNHEY, CDR2 SVGAGI. The specimen was T cells isolated from PBMCs. The clonotype originates from a human donor in good health. The J gene is TRBJ2-7, the V gene TRBV6-5; the D is unclear. CDR3 coding DNA: TGTGCCAGCAGCCCGCTAGATAGTGGCATCGAGCAGTACTTC. Its translation is CASSPLDSGIEQYF.